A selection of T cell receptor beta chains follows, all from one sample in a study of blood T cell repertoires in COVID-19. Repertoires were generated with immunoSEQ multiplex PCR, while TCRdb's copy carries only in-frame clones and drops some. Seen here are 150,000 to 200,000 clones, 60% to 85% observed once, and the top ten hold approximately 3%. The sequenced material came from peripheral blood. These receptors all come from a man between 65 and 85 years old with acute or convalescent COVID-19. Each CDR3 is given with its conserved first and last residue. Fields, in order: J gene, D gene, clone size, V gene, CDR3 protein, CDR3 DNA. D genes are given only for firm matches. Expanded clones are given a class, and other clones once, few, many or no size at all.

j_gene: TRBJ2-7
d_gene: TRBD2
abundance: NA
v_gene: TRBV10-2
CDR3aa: CASRVLAGERYEQYF
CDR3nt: TGCGCCAGCAGGGTACTAGCGGGGGAGCGCTACGAGCAGTACTTC

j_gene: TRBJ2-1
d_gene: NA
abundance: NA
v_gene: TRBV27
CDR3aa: CASSLIGWTNEQFF
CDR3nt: TGTGCCAGCAGTTTAATCGGCTGGACTAATGAGCAGTTCTTC

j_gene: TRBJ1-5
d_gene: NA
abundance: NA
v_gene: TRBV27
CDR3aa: CASSRTVQNQPQHF
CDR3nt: TGTGCCAGCAGTAGGACAGTCCAAAATCAGCCCCAGCATTTT

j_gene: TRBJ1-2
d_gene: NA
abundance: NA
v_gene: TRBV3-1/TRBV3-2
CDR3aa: CASSQELPGAPGGSGYTF
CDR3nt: TGTGCCAGCAGCCAAGAATTGCCGGGGGCCCCGGGCGGGAGTGGCTACACCTTC

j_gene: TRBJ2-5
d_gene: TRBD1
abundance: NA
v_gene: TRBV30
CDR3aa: CAWRTGVRETQYF
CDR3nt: TGTGCCTGGAGGACAGGGGTAAGGGAGACCCAGTACTTC

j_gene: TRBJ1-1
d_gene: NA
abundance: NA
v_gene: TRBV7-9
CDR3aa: CASSLEVASHEAFF
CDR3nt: TGTGCCAGCAGCTTAGAGGTAGCAAGCCATGAAGCTTTCTTT

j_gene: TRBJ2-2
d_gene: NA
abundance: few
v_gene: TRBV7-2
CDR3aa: CASSFLNTGELFF
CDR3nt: TGTGCCAGCAGCTTCCTGAACACCGGGGAGCTGTTTTTT

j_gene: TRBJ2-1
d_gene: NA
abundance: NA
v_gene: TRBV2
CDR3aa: CASEASGNEQFF
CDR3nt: TGTGCCAGCGAAGCTTCTGGCAATGAGCAGTTCTTC

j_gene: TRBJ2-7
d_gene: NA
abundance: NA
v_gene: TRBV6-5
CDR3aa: CASSQTYGSAYEQYF
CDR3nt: TGTGCCAGTTCCCAAACCTACGGGTCCGCCTACGAGCAGTACTTC

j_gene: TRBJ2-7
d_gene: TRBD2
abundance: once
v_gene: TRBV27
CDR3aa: CASSLSPRGGAQEQYF
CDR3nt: TGTGCCAGCAGTTTATCCCCACGGGGAGGGGCGCAAGAGCAGTACTTC

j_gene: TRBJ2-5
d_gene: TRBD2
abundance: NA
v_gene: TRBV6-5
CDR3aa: CASSYGSSGETQYF
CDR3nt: TGTGCCAGCAGTTACGGGTCTAGCGGAGAGACCCAGTACTTC

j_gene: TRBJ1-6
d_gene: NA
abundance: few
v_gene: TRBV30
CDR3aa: CAWSVLGRLVNSPLHF
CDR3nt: TGTGCCTGGAGTGTACTGGGCAGGCTCGTTAATTCACCCCTCCACTTT

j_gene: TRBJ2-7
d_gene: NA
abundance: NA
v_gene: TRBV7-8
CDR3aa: CASSLARYYEQYF
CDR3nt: TGTGCCAGCAGCTTAGCGCGATACTACGAGCAGTACTTC

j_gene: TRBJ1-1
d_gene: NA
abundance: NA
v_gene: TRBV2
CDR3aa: CASTPLRGNANTEAFF
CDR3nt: TGTGCCAGCACCCCCCTCCGGGGGAATGCCAACACTGAAGCTTTCTTT

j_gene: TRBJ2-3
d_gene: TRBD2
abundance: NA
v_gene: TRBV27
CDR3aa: CASSLTGGSGKYTQYF
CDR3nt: TGTGCCAGCAGTTTAACCGGCGGGAGTGGAAAGTACACGCAGTATTTT

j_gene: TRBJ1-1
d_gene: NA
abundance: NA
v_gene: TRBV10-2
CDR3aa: CASSEVTVNTEAFF
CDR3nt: TGCGCCAGCAGTGAGGTGACAGTGAACACTGAAGCTTTCTTT

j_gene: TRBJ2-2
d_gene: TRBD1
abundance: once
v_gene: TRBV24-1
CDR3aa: CATSAPPGTGGAGTGELFF
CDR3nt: TGTGCCACCAGTGCCCCGCCCGGGACAGGGGGCGCGGGCACCGGGGAGCTGTTTTTT

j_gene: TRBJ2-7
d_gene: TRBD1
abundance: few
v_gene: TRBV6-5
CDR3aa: CASSFYGDRGTYEQYF
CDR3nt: TGTGCCAGCAGTTTTTATGGGGACAGGGGAACCTACGAGCAGTACTTC

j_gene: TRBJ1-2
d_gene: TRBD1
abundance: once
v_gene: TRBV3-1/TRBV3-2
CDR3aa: CASSQDTEGQINYGYTF
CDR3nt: TGTGCCAGCAGCCAAGATACCGAGGGACAGATTAACTATGGCTACACCTTC

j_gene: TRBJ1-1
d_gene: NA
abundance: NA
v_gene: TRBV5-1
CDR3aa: CASSWAGQGGMNTEAFF
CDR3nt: TGCGCCAGCAGCTGGGCCGGACAAGGAGGGATGAACACTGAAGCTTTCTTT

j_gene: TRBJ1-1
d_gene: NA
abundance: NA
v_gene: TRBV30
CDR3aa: CACLSYTEAFF
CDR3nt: TGTGCCTGCCTCAGTTACACTGAAGCTTTCTTT

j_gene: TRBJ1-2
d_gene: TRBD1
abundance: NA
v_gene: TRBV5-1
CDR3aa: CASSLMTGGNYGYTF
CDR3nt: TGCGCCAGCAGCTTAATGACAGGGGGGAACTATGGCTACACCTTC

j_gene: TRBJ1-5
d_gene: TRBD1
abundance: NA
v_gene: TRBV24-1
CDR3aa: CATSTGDRGQPQHF
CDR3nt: TGTGCCACTTCGACAGGGGATAGAGGTCAGCCCCAGCATTTT

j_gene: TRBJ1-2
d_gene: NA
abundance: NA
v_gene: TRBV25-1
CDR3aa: CASSEFPEQGNGYTF
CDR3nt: TGTGCCAGCAGTGAATTTCCGGAGCAGGGGAATGGCTACACCTTC

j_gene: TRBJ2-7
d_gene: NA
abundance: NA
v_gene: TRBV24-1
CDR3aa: CATSDGGTTYEQYF
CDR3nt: TGTGCCACCAGTGATGGCGGGACCACCTACGAGCAGTACTTC

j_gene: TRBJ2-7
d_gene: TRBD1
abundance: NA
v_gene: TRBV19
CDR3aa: CASSPWTGTAEQYF
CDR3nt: TGTGCCAGTAGTCCGTGGACCGGGACAGCCGAGCAGTACTTC

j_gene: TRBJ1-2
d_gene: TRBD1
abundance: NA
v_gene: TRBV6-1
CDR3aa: CASSETRQGSNGYTF
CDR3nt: TGTGCCAGCAGTGAGACCCGACAGGGAAGTAATGGCTACACCTTC

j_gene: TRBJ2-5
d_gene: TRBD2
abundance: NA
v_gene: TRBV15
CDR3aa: CATSSGVAGGFEETQYF
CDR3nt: TGTGCCACCAGCAGTGGGGTAGCGGGAGGCTTTGAAGAGACCCAGTACTTC

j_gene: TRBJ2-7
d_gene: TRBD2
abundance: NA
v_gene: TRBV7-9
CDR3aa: CASSLAGGTYEQYF
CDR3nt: TGTGCCAGCAGCTTAGCCGGGGGGACCTACGAGCAGTACTTC

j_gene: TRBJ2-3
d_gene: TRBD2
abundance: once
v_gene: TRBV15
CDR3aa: CATSRGEASGMFDTQYF
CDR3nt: TGTGCCACCAGCAGAGGGGAGGCTAGCGGGATGTTTGATACGCAGTATTTT